Each of the 24 T cell receptor beta chains below was sequenced from the same sample in a study of T cells after yellow fever vaccination. TCRdb independently ran MiXCR on the 5' RACE reads; one entry per CDR3 protein. Of 310,000 or so distinct CDR3 sequences detected, around 4% appear once; the ten largest clones hold about a quarter. Sequenced material: PBMCs, taken on the day of the yellow fever booster vaccination. These receptors were obtained from a man aged 18-30 years who received the YFV17D yellow fever vaccine.

This clonotype was seen repeatedly, ten times or more. The chain links TRBV20-1 to TRBJ1-3; D unresolved. The CDR3 contains 12 residues. Germline assignment: CDR1 DFQATT and CDR2 SNEGSKA (reference sequence). The V gene lost 7 bases and the J gene lost 3 bases, with 10 bases spanning the gap. CDR3 bases: TGCAGTGGAACAGAACGTGGAAACACCATATATTTT. It codes for CSGTERGNTIYF.

To note about this clonotype: A much larger clone lies one base from this, so it may be a read error. The gene calls are TRBV6-6 and TRBJ2-2; 7 positions agree with TRBD1. The CDR3 totals 13 residues. Germline CDR1 is MNHNY and CDR2 is SVGAGI (reference sequence). The CDR3 loop reads CAARGRYTGELIF. The CDR3 DNA reads as TGTGCCGCTAGGGGGCGCTATACCGGGGAGCTGATTTTT.

V usage is TRBV5-1 and J usage is TRBJ1-1; 7 bases are shared with TRBD1. CDR3 size: 14 residues. Germline V gene lookup returns CDR1 SGHRS and CDR2 YFSETQ. With 3 bases clipped from V and 5 bases from J, the junction kept 7 bases outside the gene matches. CDR3 sequence (DNA): TGCGCCAGCAGCTCAGGGGGTCGGAAGACTGAAGCTTTCTTT. As protein: CASSSGGRKTEAFF.

This clonotype was observed many times. The V call is TRBV20-1, the J call TRBJ2-2; TRBD1 is a possible D gene (6 bases). CDR1 is DFQATT, CDR2 SNEGSKA, per germline (reference sequence). This CDR3 has 14 residues. Trimming cost V 3 bases and J 0 bases, with 8 bases left between them. The CDR3 sequence: CSARDSANTGELFF. The CDR3 bases are TGCAGTGCTAGGGACAGCGCGAACACCGGGGAGCTGTTTTTT.

A note on this clonotype: One end of the junction is discordant with germline, which a read error may explain. The rearrangement joins TRBV5-5 to TRBJ1-2; D might be TRBD1 (5 bases). CDR1 SGHKS and CDR2 YYEKEE come from the germline V gene (reference sequence). The CDR3 is 14 amino acids. The CDR3 DNA reads as TGTGCCATCAGCTTAGGGACCCCGTACTATGGCTACACCTTC. Its translation is CAISLGTPYYGYTF. The full variable domain, its missing parts supplied by reference TRBV5-5 and TRBJ1-2, is DAGVTQSPTHLIKTRGQQVTLRCSPISGHKSVSWYQQVLGQGPQFIFQYYEKEERGRGNFPDRFSARQFPNYSSELNVNALLLGDSALYLCAISLGTPYYGYTFGSGTRLTVV.

This clonotype was detected only a few times. The chain recombines TRBV5-6 with TRBJ1-2, with D uncertain. Germline V gene lookup returns CDR1 SGHDT and CDR2 YYEEEE. Between the trimmed V and J ends, which lost 4 bases and 10 bases, there was a span of 11 bases. The CDR3 has 11 amino acids. CDR3 sequence: CASSRGISYTF. CDR3 sequence (DNA): TGTGCCAGCAGCCGAGGGATTTCCTACACCTTC.

This clonotype has ten or more counts. The chain links TRBV29-1 to TRBJ1-1; D call uncertain. Deletions cut 6 bases from V and 4 bases from J, with 0 bases between. Germline loops: CDR1 SQVTM, CDR2 ANQGSEA. The CDR3 consists of 8 residues. In DNA form, the CDR3 reads TGCAGCGTCACTGAAGCTTTCTTT. This encodes CSVTEAFF.

In DNA form, the CDR3 reads TGTGCCAGCAGTTACTTTCGGACCGGCAATTCACCCCTCCACTTT. This gives the protein CASSYFRTGNSPLHF. The gene calls are TRBV6-5 and TRBJ1-6; D not certain. V gave up 1 base and J gave up 7 bases, with 11 bases separating them. CDR3 length: 15 residues. The V gene's germline CDR1 is MNHEY and CDR2 SVGAGI.

This clonotype came up many times. The CDR3, as DNA: TGTGCCAGCAGCTTGGTATCGTGGGACGCCAAAAACATTCAGTACTTC. Residues: CASSLVSWDAKNIQYF. The chain employs TRBV5-6 and TRBJ2-4, with D tentatively TRBD1 or TRBD2 (5 bases each). Germline values: CDR1 SGHDT, CDR2 YYEEEE. The CDR3 covers 16 residues. Trimming removed 0 bases from V and 1 base from J, with 11 bases in between.

This clonotype was seen repeatedly, ten times or more. This sequence joins TRBV29-1 and TRBJ2-2, with D perhaps TRBD1 (6 bases). Germline V gene sequence: CDR1 SQVTM, CDR2 ANQGSEA. V shed 6 bases and J shed 6 bases, with 17 bases lying between them. The CDR3 has 14 amino acids. The CDR3 sequence: CSVETTGYPGELFF. The CDR3 DNA reads as TGCAGCGTGGAGACCACAGGGTACCCCGGGGAGCTGTTTTTT.

At least ten counts were recorded for this clonotype. The CDR3 is CASSYVIGSGNTIYF. In nucleotides, the CDR3 is TGTGCCAGCAGTTACGTGATAGGCTCTGGAAACACCATATATTTT. The chain links TRBV6-6 to TRBJ1-3; no reliable D call. V gave up 2 bases and J gave up 0 bases, with 8 bases separating them. Germline CDR1 reads MNHNY; CDR2 reads SVGAGI (reference sequence). The CDR3 runs 15 residues.

This clonotype has more than one count but fewer than ten. The chain couples TRBV4-1 to TRBJ1-2; D possibly corresponds to TRBD1 (6 bases). Looked up from germline, CDR1 is MGHRA and CDR2 is YSYEKL. The CDR3 runs 15 residues. V gave up 4 bases and J gave up 5 bases, with 17 bases separating them. DNA for the CDR3: TGCGCCAGCAGCCTGGGGGCCGGGGAAGGGTATGGCTACACCTTC. It encodes CASSLGAGEGYGYTF.

The chain couples TRBV20-1 to TRBJ1-2; TRBD1 might be the D (5 bases). This CDR3 is 13 amino acids long. Germline CDR1 is DFQATT and CDR2 is SNEGSKA (reference sequence). Trimming stripped 4 bases from V and 0 bases from J, with 9 bases between. The CDR3 sequence is CSATGTTNYGYTF. CDR3 nucleotide sequence: TGCAGTGCTACAGGGACCACTAACTATGGCTACACCTTC.

This clonotype was observed many times. The chain combines TRBV5-1 with TRBJ2-5, with 8 bases lining up with TRBD1. Per germline, CDR1 SGHRS and CDR2 YFSETQ. V was pared by 6 bases and J by 3 bases, with 4 bases of the junction left unmatched. The CDR3 covers 13 residues. CDR3 region: CASTMTGEETQYF. The CDR3 region has the DNA TGCGCCAGCACCATGACAGGGGAAGAGACCCAGTACTTC.

The J gene is TRBJ1-2, the V gene TRBV5-1; D is perhaps TRBD1 (5 bases). The CDR3 is 15 residues long. Per germline, CDR1 SGHRS and CDR2 YFSETQ. Trimming removed 2 bases at V and 3 bases at J, with 14 bases between. The chain's CDR3 is CASSFRGRVDYGYTF. In nucleotides, the CDR3 is TGCGCCAGCAGCTTTCGAGGCAGGGTAGACTATGGCTACACCTTC.

J is TRBJ1-2 and V is TRBV24-1; unclear D gene. The CDR3 runs to 14 residues. The germline V and J ends were trimmed by 0 bases and 5 bases, with 9 bases remaining between them. Germline V gene data show CDR1 as KGHDR and CDR2 as SFDVKD. DNA of the CDR3: TGTGCCACCAGTGATTTGACCCTAAGTTATGGCTACACCTTC. This encodes CATSDLTLSYGYTF.

In this sample, this clonotype turned up many times. The chain recombines TRBV20-1 with TRBJ2-1; unclear D gene. The CDR3 has 11 amino acids. Germline-derived CDR1 and CDR2 are DFQATT and SNEGSKA (reference sequence). CDR3 region: CSARTYNEQFF. CDR3 nucleotides: TGCAGCGCTCGAACCTACAATGAGCAGTTCTTC.

This clonotype appeared a few times. V usage is TRBV14 and J usage is TRBJ2-2; D gene uncertain. The V end was cut by 2 bases, the J end by 5 bases, with 18 bases between. CDR1 and CDR2 from the germline V gene are SGHDN and FVKESK. This CDR3 contains 17 residues. The CDR3 region is CASSQYGLRAPTGELFF. The CDR3 DNA reads TGTGCCAGCAGCCAATACGGCCTCAGAGCACCGACCGGGGAGCTGTTTTTT.

This clonotype was observed many times. The V call is TRBV19, the J call TRBJ2-1; maybe TRBD2 (6 bases). There are 15 residues in the CDR3. Trimming shortened V by 3 bases and J by 8 bases, and 17 bases separated the two germline ends. Germline CDR1 is LNHDA and CDR2 is SQIVND (reference sequence). In DNA form, the CDR3 reads TGTGCCAGTAGTATGCTTGCGGGGATCAGGGATGAGCAGTTCTTC. Protein sequence: CASSMLAGIRDEQFF.

The chain is built from TRBV20-1 and TRBJ2-3; maybe TRBD2 (5 bases). The CDR3 length is 18 residues. Germline lookup yields CDR1 DFQATT and CDR2 SNEGSKA (reference sequence). Trimming shortened V by 2 bases and J by 2 bases, and 23 bases separated the two germline ends. The CDR3: CSARTMVGDRLFTDTQYF. DNA of the CDR3: TGCAGTGCTAGAACCATGGTCGGGGATCGGTTGTTCACAGATACGCAGTATTTT.

In this sample, this clonotype turned up a few times. The chain is built from TRBV4-2 and TRBJ2-1, with TRBD2 identical over 7 bases. After removal of 0 bases from V and 4 bases from J, the junction contained 6 bases not matched to a gene. The germline CDR1 and CDR2 sequences are LGHNA and YNFKEQ. This CDR3 region has 16 residues. The chain's CDR3 is CASSQDDGGTYNEQFF. The CDR3 region has the DNA TGTGCCAGCAGCCAAGATGACGGGGGGACGTACAATGAGCAGTTCTTC.

This clonotype was seen ten or more times. The gene calls are TRBV5-1 and TRBJ1-2, with no clear D. This CDR3 contains 13 residues. Deletions cut 4 bases from V and 4 bases from J, with 11 bases between. CDR1 and CDR2 (germline): SGHRS, YFSETQ. CDR3 loop: CASSPPNSYGYTF. CDR3 nucleotide sequence: TGCGCCAGCAGCCCCCCCAACAGCTATGGCTACACCTTC.

This sequence joins TRBV20-1 and TRBJ2-5; 9 nucleotides line up with TRBD2. Losses at the gene ends were 6 bases for V and 5 bases for J; bases not matched to a gene: 13. The CDR3 consists of 15 residues. Germline CDR1 DFQATT, CDR2 SNEGSKA (reference sequence). The CDR3 DNA is TGCAGTGCCCCCCCGGGACTAGCAGTGGTGGAGACCCAGTACTTC. Translation: CSAPPGLAVVETQYF.

The V and J genes are TRBV6-5 and TRBJ2-7; no reliable D call. Germline CDR1 reads MNHEY; CDR2 reads SVGAGI. This CDR3 region has 14 residues. V lost 6 bases and J lost 3, with 15 bases in between. The CDR3 DNA reads TGTGCCAGCAGGGAAGTGGGAACCCGCTACGAGCAGTACTTC. Translation: CASREVGTRYEQYF.